This T cell receptor (beta chain) was obtained from a study of T cells in Graves' hyperthyroidism and ophthalmopathy. This clonotype was counted at least ten times. This CDR3 comprises 15 residues. Germline CDR1 is SGDLS and CDR2 is YYNGEE. V lost 0 bases to trimming and J lost 0 bases, with 6 bases between them. RNA transcripts yielded amplified TCR beta CDR3 regions. The TCR CDR3 was amplified in a first-round RT-PCR using the HTBI primer set. TCRdb recomputed calls from the multiplex PCR reads with MiXCR, one row per CDR3 protein. The table includes 660,000 or so distinct CDR3 sequences, 45% detected once.

V is TRBV9 and J is TRBJ1-4; no clear D. This TCR was sampled from an adult man with Graves' disease, either hyperthyroidism or ophthalmopathy (not recorded which). Sequencing was carried out using peripheral blood or thyroid tissue (not recorded which). The CDR3 DNA sequence: TGTGCCAGCAGCGTAGCTGGTGCAACTAATGAAAAACTGTTTTTT. As protein: CASSVAGATNEKLFF.